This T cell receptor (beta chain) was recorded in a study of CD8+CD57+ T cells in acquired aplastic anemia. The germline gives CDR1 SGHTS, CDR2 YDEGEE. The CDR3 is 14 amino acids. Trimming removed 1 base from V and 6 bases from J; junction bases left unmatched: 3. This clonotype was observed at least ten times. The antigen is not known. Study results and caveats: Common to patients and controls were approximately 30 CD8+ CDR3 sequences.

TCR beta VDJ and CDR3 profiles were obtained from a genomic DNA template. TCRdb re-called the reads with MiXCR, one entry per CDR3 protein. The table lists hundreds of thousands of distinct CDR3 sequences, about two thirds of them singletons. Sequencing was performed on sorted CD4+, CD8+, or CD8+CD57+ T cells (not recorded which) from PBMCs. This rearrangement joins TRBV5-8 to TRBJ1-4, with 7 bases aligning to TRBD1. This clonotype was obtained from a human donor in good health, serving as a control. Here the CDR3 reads CASSLQGTDEKLFF. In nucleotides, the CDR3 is TGTGCCAGCAGCTTGCAAGGGACAGATGAAAAACTGTTTTTT.